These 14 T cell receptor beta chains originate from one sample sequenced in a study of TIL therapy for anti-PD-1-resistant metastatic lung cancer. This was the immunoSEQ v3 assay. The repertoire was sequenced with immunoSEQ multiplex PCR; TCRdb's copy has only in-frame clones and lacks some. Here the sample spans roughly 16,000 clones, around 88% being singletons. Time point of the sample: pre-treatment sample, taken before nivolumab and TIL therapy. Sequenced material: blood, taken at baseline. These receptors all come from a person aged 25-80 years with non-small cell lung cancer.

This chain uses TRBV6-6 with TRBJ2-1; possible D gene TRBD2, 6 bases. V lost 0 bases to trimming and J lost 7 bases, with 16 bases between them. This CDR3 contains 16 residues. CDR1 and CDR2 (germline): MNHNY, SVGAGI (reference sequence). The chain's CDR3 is CASSYSSDYPPNEQFF. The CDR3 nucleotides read TGTGCCAGCAGTTACTCCTCGGACTACCCCCCGAATGAGCAGTTCTTC.

Here the CDR3 reads CASSRGAIARASTDTQYF. Here the CDR3 DNA reads TGTGCCAGCAGCCGAGGGGCTATTGCGAGAGCATCCACAGATACGCAGTATTTT. The V call is TRBV11-2, the J call TRBJ2-3; perhaps D is TRBD1 or TRBD2 (5 bases each). CDR1 is SGHAT, CDR2 FQNNGV, per germline. The CDR3 is 18 residues long. The germline V and J ends were trimmed by 5 bases and 2 bases, with 23 bases remaining between them.

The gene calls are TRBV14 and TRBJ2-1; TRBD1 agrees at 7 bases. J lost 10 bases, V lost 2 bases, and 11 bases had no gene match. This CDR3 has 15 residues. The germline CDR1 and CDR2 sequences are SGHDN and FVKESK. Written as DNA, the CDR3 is TGTGCCAGCAGCCAAACAGGGGTTTCATCCAGCGAGCAGTTCTTC. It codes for CASSQTGVSSSEQFF.

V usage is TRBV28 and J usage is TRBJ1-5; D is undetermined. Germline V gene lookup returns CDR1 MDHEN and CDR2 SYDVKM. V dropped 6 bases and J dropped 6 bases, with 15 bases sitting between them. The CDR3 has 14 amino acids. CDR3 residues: CASSPNKRRQPQHF. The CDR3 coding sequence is TGTGCCAGCAGCCCCAACAAGAGACGTCAGCCCCAGCATTTT.

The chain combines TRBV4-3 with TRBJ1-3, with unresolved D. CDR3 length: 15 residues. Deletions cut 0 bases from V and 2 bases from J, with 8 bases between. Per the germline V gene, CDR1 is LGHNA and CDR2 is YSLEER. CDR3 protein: CASSQDGVAGNTIYF. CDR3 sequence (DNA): TGCGCCAGCAGCCAAGATGGGGTTGCTGGAAACACCATATATTTT.

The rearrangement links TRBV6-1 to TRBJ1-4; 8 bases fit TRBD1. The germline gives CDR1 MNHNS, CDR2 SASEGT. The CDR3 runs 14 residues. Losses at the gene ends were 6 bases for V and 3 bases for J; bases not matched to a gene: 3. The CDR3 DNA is TGTGCCAGCAGGCGGACAGGGTCTAATGAAAAACTGTTTTTT. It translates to CASRRTGSNEKLFF.

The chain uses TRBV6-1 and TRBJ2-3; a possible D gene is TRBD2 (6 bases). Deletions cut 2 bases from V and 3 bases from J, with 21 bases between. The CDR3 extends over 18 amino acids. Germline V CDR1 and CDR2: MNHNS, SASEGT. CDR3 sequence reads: CASSENSFGRGRTDTQYF. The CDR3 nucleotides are TGTGCCAGCAGTGAAAACTCTTTTGGGCGGGGTCGGACAGATACGCAGTATTTT.

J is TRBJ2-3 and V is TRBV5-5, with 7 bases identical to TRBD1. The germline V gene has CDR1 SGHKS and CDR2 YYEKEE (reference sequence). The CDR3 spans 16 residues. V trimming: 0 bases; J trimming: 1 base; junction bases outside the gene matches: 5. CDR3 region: CASSLGQGYRTDTQYF. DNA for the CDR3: TGTGCCAGCAGCTTGGGACAGGGCTATCGCACAGATACGCAGTATTTT.

Written as DNA, the CDR3 is TGTGCCAGCAGTGGGGACAGGGTTAGCGGGGAGCTGTTTTTT. Encoded protein: CASSGDRVSGELFF. This sequence joins TRBV28 and TRBJ2-2; 9 bases match TRBD1. Per germline, CDR1 MDHEN and CDR2 SYDVKM. V shed 5 bases, J shed 7 bases, and the junction held 5 bases outside the gene matches. CDR3 length equals 14 residues. Full variable domain (missing parts from reference TRBV28 and TRBJ2-2): DVKVTQSSRYLVKRTGEKVFLECVQDMDHENMFWYRQDPGLGLRLIYFSYDVKMKEKGDIPEGYSVSREKKERFSLILESASTNQTSMYLCASSGDRVSGELFFGEGSRLTVL.

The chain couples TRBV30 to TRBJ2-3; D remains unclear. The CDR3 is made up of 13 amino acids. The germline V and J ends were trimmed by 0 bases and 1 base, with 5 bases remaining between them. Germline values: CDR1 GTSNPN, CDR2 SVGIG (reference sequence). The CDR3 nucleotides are TGTGCCTGGAGTGTAGTCGGCACAGATACGCAGTATTTT. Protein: CAWSVVGTDTQYF.

DNA of the CDR3: TGTGCCAGCAGCTTGGCCCCCATCCATCAAAGCGACGAGCAGTACTTC. Its translation: CASSLAPIHQSDEQYF. The chain employs TRBV5-5 and TRBJ2-7; D gene uncertain. The CDR3 totals 16 residues. V was pared by 0 bases and J by 5 bases, with 18 bases between. The germline gives CDR1 SGHKS, CDR2 YYEKEE (reference sequence).

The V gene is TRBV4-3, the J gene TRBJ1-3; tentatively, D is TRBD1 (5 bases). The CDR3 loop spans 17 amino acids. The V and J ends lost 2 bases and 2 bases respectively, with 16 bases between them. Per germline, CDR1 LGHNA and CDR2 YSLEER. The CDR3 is CASSQFTGPTTGNTIYF. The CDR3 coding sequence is TGCGCCAGCAGCCAATTCACAGGCCCAACTACTGGAAACACCATATATTTT.

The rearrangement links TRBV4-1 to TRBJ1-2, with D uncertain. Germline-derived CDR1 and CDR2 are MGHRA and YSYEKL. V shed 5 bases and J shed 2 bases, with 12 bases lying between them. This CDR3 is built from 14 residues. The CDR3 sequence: CASSTRTDNYGYTF. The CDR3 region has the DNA TGCGCCAGCAGCACCCGGACGGACAACTATGGCTACACCTTC.

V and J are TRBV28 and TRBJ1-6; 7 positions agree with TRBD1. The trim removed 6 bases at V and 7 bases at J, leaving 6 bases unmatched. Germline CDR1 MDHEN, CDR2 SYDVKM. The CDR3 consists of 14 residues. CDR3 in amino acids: CASSTGQVNSPLHF. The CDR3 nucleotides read TGTGCCAGCAGCACTGGACAGGTCAATTCACCCCTCCACTTT.